The sequence of this T cell receptor (beta chain) was determined in a study of blood T cells in healthy people across ages. For the second PCR, which ran for about 6 to 12 cycles, a sample-barcoded 5' primer and a J-beta primer mix were used. TCRdb reanalysed the 5' RACE reads using MiXCR and keeps one entry per CDR3 protein. The sample has 1 million or so distinct CDR3 sequences, roughly 45% seen once; the top ten hold around 18%. CDR1 is DFQATT and CDR2 is SNEGSKA in the germline V gene (reference sequence). The CDR3 extends over 15 amino acids. The V gene lost 0 bases and the J gene lost 8 bases, with 19 bases spanning the gap.

Sequenced: blood. This clonotype was sampled from a woman aged 60-75 years in good health. The chain joins TRBV20-1 to TRBJ1-2; D possibly corresponds to TRBD1 (6 bases). The CDR3 reads CSARDRAPEGGGYTF. In DNA form, the CDR3 reads TGCAGTGCTAGAGATCGGGCCCCAGAGGGGGGAGGCTACACCTTC.